The following is a TCR beta chain sequence with its context. Its antigen is not known. This record comes from a study of identical twins. Findings and caveats of the study: Conclusions leaned on cross-sectional statistical analysis and did not track the same donors over time. While abundant cord blood beta clonotypes carried fewer insertions, memory repertoires showed no such pattern.

After template switching added a universal primer site, the resulting cDNA carried unique molecular identifiers. MiXCR, run by TCRdb on the 5' RACE reads, gives a single entry per CDR3 protein. The data hold about 720,000 distinct CDR3 sequences, with over 8.5% observed a single time. Deletions cut 0 bases from V and 10 bases from J, with 10 bases between. CDR3 size: 13 residues. CDR1 and CDR2 (germline): KGHSH, LQKENI. The same specimen was also included in a second study, on yellow fever vaccine responses in identical twins.

Material: PBMCs. The sequence was collected from a woman aged 18-29 years in good health. The chain carries TRBV18 and TRBJ2-1, with D tentatively TRBD2 (6 bases). CDR3 nucleotides: TGTGCCAGCTCACCACCGAACGCGGGGGAGCAGTTCTTC. This sequence encodes CASSPPNAGEQFF.